This T cell receptor beta chain was obtained from a study of siplizumab effects on memory and regulatory T cells. Comments on this clone: The antigen remains unidentified.

General observations from the study: To unstimulated subsets, only a minor fraction of alloreactive clones could be mapped.

The ends were cut back, 1 base at V and 3 bases at J, with 7 bases in the middle. The germline CDR1 and CDR2 sequences are SGHDT and YYEEEE. CDR3 size: 13 residues. Clones were sequenced by immunoSEQ multiplex PCR, and TCRdb holds only the in-frame ones, with some missing. The sample yields roughly 100,000 clones, around nine tenths seen once. The chain combines TRBV5-6 with TRBJ2-5, with no clear D. The sequenced sample was CD4+ T cells sorted from blood. This clonotype was sampled from a human donor in good health. CDR3 region: CASSLRPKETQYF. The CDR3 DNA reads as TGTGCCAGCAGCTTGAGGCCCAAAGAGACCCAGTACTTC.